A selection of T cell receptor beta chains follows, all from one sample in a study of patients and donors after allogeneic stem cell transplantation. One entry per CDR3 protein, called by TCRdb with MiXCR from the RT-PCR reads. Of approximately 250,000 distinct CDR3 sequences listed, 13% to 15% were seen once; the top ten hold approximately 10%. Sequenced material: blood, either unsorted or a sorted T cell fraction (not recorded which). These TCRs come from a human donor who was either an allogeneic HSCT recipient or a stem cell or donor lymphocyte infusion donor (not recorded which). It is not recorded whose cells these are; they may come from a transplant donor. CDR3s include the opening cysteine and the closing phenylalanine or tryptophan. D genes are given only for firm matches. Only part of the rows carry a size: once, few, many, or a class if the clone is expanded.

TRBD2 | TRBJ2-1 | TRBV28 | few | TGTGCCAGCATCCTTACTAGCGCCTACAATGAGCAGTTCTTC | CASILTSAYNEQFF
NA | TRBJ1-6 | TRBV20-1 | many | TGCAGTGCTCACTTGGGCAGGGATTCACCCCTCCACTTT | CSAHLGRDSPLHF
NA | TRBJ2-5 | TRBV5-1 | NA | TGCGCCAGCAGCTTGGCCGGCCTCGGTGAGACCCAGTACTTC | CASSLAGLGETQYF
NA | TRBJ1-3 | TRBV5-6 | few | TGTGCCAGCAGCCCCGGGACGGCCTCTGGAAACACCATATATTTT | CASSPGTASGNTIYF
NA | TRBJ1-5 | TRBV7-9 | many | TGTGCCAGCAGCTTAGCTGACACCCGGGATCAGCCCCAGCATTTT | CASSLADTRDQPQHF
TRBD2 | TRBJ2-1 | TRBV7-2 | NA | TGTGCCAGCAGCACACTAGCGGGGACAAGCTCCTACAATGAGCAGTTCTTC | CASSTLAGTSSYNEQFF
TRBD1 | TRBJ1-6 | TRBV12-3/TRBV12-4 | many | TGTGCCAGCATCCGGGACAGGGGTTCACCCCTCCACTTT | CASIRDRGSPLHF
TRBD1 | TRBJ1-1 | TRBV20-1 | few | TGCAGTGCTAGAGACCCCGACAGGGCCGTCACTGAAGCTTTCTTT | CSARDPDRAVTEAFF
NA | TRBJ2-5 | TRBV4-2 | NA | TGTGCCAGCAGCCAAGTACCTGGGGGGACTCAAGAGACCCAGTACTTC | CASSQVPGGTQETQYF
TRBD1 | TRBJ2-7 | TRBV5-1 | many | TGCGCCAGCAGCTTGGCTTCCCCGGGACAGGGGTTATTCGAGCAGTACTTC | CASSLASPGQGLFEQYF
NA | TRBJ1-1 | TRBV6-1 | NA | TGTGCCAGCATCGAAGGGGGGGCGACCACTGAAGCTTTCTTT | CASIEGGATTEAFF
NA | TRBJ1-5 | TRBV21-1 | NA | TGTGCCAGCAGCACAAGAGACGGCAGAAGGGGAAATCAGCCCCAGCATTTT | CASSTRDGRRGNQPQHF
NA | TRBJ2-7 | TRBV19 | few | TGTGCCAGTAGTCCCACAGGGTCCTACGAGCAGTACTTC | CASSPTGSYEQYF
NA | TRBJ2-2 | TRBV6-5 | NA | TGTGCCAGCAGTTTTTCGGGGGCCGTCACCGGGGAGCTGTTTTTT | CASSFSGAVTGELFF
NA | TRBJ1-6 | TRBV28 | many | TGTGCCAGCAGTCCCCCCACGGGGCGTCTACGCTCACCCCTCCACTTT | CASSPPTGRLRSPLHF
NA | TRBJ1-2 | TRBV12-3/TRBV12-4 | many | TGTGCCAGTGCTCCTGAGGGGTCGGGAAAAGGCTACACCTTC | CASAPEGSGKGYTF
NA | TRBJ2-7 | TRBV6-6 | NA | TGTGCCAGCGCCAGGCTTGGAGGCGAGCAGTACTTC | CASARLGGEQYF
TRBD2 | TRBJ2-1 | TRBV2 | few | TGTGCCAGCATTATACTAGCGGGAGGCAATGAGCAGTTCTTC | CASIILAGGNEQFF
TRBD2 | TRBJ2-7 | TRBV4-1 | NA | TGCGCCAGCACCTCCGGTACGGGAGGGACCTACGAGCAGTACTTC | CASTSGTGGTYEQYF
NA | TRBJ1-1 | TRBV18 | few | TGTGCCAGCTCCACGGACCAACGGGGCAAAGCTTTCTTT | CASSTDQRGKAFF
NA | TRBJ1-6 | TRBV27 | few | TGTGCCAGCAGGACCCGGGACGCCGGAAATAATTCACCCCTCCACTTT | CASRTRDAGNNSPLHF
NA | TRBJ1-5 | TRBV6-2/TRBV6-3 | NA | TGTGCCAGCAGTCCACAGGCTAAGGGTTCCTATAGCAATCAGCCCCAGCATTTT | CASSPQAKGSYSNQPQHF
TRBD1 | TRBJ1-4 | TRBV6-2/TRBV6-3 | NA | TGTGCCAGCAGGATCGACAGGGTGTTCGAAAAACTGTTTTTT | CASRIDRVFEKLFF
TRBD2 | TRBJ2-1 | TRBV5-1 | few | TGCGCCAGCAGCCGAGGGACTAGCGGGGCTAACTACAATGAGCAGTTCTTC | CASSRGTSGANYNEQFF
TRBD2 | TRBJ2-1 | TRBV2 | NA | TGTGCCAGCAGTACTAGCGGTTGGAATGAGCAGTTCTTC | CASSTSGWNEQFF
NA | TRBJ1-2 | TRBV4-2 | many | TGTGCCAGCAGCCAAGTCGACAACTATGGCTACACCTTC | CASSQVDNYGYTF
NA | TRBJ1-1 | TRBV7-2 | NA | TGTGCCAGCAGCTTAGATACTCGGACAGCGAACACTGAAGCTTTCTTT | CASSLDTRTANTEAFF
TRBD1 | TRBJ2-1 | TRBV12-3/TRBV12-4 | NA | TGTGCCAGCAGTTTTACCAGGGGGCGCGGGGATGAGCAGTTCTTC | CASSFTRGRGDEQFF
TRBD1 | TRBJ2-3 | TRBV5-1 | few | TGCGCCAGCAGTTCAGGGGGCGTCGGCACAGATACGCAGTATTTT | CASSSGGVGTDTQYF